Sequencing of this T cell receptor beta chain was carried out in a study of blood T cell repertoires in COVID-19. The wider study: Some COVID-19 samples were acute and others convalescent; all came from the United States, Italy and Spain. T cells, B-cell-depleted T cells, or PBMCs provided the cDNA or gDNA that served as material.

Per the original methods: Amplified reference gene primers provided the basis for estimating nucleated cell counts. Produced via immunoSEQ multiplex PCR; TCRdb's table is partial and in-frame only. That table is the source of V, J and clone size, and D and trimming were worked out from the DNA. The data contain about 190,000 clones, around 79% of them singletons. The sample was peripheral blood. This TCR came from a man over 45 who had recovered from COVID-19.

CDR3 in DNA: TGTGCCAGCAGCTTAAGTGGGTTGGGTAGCGGCTACAATGAGCAGTTCTTC. Protein sequence: CASSLSGLGSGYNEQFF. This rearrangement joins TRBV7-3 to TRBJ2-1; possibly TRBD2 for D (6 bases). This CDR3 has 17 amino acids. The V gene's germline CDR1 is SGHTA and CDR2 FQGTGA. V shed 1 base and J shed 3 bases, with 16 bases lying between them.